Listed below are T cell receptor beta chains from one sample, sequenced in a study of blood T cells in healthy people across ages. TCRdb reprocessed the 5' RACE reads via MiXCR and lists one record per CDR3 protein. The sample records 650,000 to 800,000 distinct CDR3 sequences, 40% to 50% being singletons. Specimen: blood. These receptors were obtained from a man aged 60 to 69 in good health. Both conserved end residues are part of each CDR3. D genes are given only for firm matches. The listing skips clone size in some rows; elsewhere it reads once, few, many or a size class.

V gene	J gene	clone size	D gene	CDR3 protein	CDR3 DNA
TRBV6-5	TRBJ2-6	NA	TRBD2	CASSYSGVRSSGANVLTF	TGTGCCAGCAGTTATAGCGGGGTCAGAAGCTCTGGGGCCAACGTCCTGACTTTC
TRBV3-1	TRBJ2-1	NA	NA	CAGSLISDEQFF	TGTGCCGGCAGCCTAATCTCCGATGAGCAGTTCTTC
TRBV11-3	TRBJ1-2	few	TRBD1	CASSLPGQVYGYTF	TGTGCCAGCAGCTTACCAGGACAGGTCTATGGCTACACCTTC
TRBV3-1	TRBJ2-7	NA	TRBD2	CASRPAGTSVHEQYF	TGTGCCAGCCGCCCCGCCGGGACTAGCGTCCATGAGCAGTACTTC
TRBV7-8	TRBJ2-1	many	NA	CASSSIAEQFF	TGTGCCAGCAGCTCTATAGCGGAGCAGTTCTTC
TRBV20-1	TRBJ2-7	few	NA	CSATPGQSYEQYF	TGCAGTGCCACCCCAGGACAAAGCTACGAGCAGTACTTC
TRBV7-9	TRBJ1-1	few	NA	CASSLARGRNEAFF	TGTGCCAGCAGCTTAGCCCGGGGCCGCAATGAAGCTTTCTTT
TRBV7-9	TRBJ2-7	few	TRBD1	CASRLSGTAYEQYF	TGTGCCAGCAGACTTTCCGGGACAGCATACGAGCAGTACTTC
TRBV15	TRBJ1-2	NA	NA	CATSSLSGDRRNYGYTF	TGTGCCACCAGCAGTTTATCCGGGGATAGGCGTAACTATGGCTACACCTTC
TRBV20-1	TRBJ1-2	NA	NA	CSAGREGYTF	TGCAGTGCTGGCAGGGAAGGCTACACCTTC
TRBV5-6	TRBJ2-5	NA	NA	CASSLTRDFQETQYF	TGTGCCAGCAGCCTGACGCGAGACTTTCAAGAGACCCAGTACTTC
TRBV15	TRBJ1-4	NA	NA	CATSINRNEKLFF	TGTGCCACCTCTATTAACAGAAATGAAAAACTGTTTTTT
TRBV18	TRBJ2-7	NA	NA	CASSPLPGSSYEQYF	TGTGCCAGCTCACCACTCCCAGGGAGCTCCTACGAGCAGTACTTC
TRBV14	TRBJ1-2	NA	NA	CASSPPGTGISYGYTF	TGTGCCAGCAGCCCGCCTGGTACAGGGATCTCCTATGGCTACACCTTC
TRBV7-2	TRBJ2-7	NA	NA	CASGLAVADYEQYF	TGTGCCAGCGGCTTAGCGGTGGCAGACTACGAGCAGTACTTC
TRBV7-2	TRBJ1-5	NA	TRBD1	CASSLSGTGGLRNQPQHF	TGTGCCAGCAGCTTGTCCGGGACAGGGGGCTTACGCAATCAGCCCCAGCATTTT
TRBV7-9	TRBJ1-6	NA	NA	CASSLVQDSPLHF	TGTGCCAGCAGCTTAGTACAGGATTCACCCCTCCACTTT
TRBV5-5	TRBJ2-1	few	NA	CASSFGGASSYNEQFF	TGTGCCAGCAGCTTCGGAGGCGCGAGCTCCTACAATGAGCAGTTCTTC
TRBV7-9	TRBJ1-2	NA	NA	CASSLEGGVVYGYTF	TGTGCCAGCAGCTTAGAGGGAGGGGTCGTCTATGGCTACACCTTC
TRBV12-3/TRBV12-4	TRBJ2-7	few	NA	CASSPTEGIDEQYF	TGTGCCAGCAGTCCCACGGAGGGGATAGATGAGCAGTACTTC
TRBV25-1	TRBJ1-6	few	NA	CASSLLGSGNSPLHF	TGTGCCAGTAGTCTTCTGGGGTCGGGAAATTCACCCCTCCACTTT
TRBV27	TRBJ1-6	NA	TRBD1	CASSSSPGGDNSPLHF	TGTGCCAGCAGTTCCTCACCAGGGGGGGATAATTCACCCCTCCACTTT
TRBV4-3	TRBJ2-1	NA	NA	CASSHGTVSEQFF	TGCGCCAGCAGCCATGGAACTGTCAGTGAGCAGTTCTTC
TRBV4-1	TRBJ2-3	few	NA	CASSRTGASTDTQYF	TGCGCCAGCAGCCGGACTGGAGCCTCCACAGATACGCAGTATTTT
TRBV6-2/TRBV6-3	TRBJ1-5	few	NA	CASSQGTLGRGGQPQHF	TGTGCCAGCAGTCAAGGGACACTCGGTCGCGGGGGTCAGCCCCAGCATTTT
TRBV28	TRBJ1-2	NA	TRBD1	CASSLPTTGVANYGYTF	TGTGCCAGCAGTTTACCGACTACAGGGGTAGCTAACTATGGCTACACCTTC
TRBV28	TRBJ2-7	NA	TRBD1	CASRQRQGRFYEQYF	TGTGCCAGCAGACAGAGACAGGGACGATTCTACGAGCAGTACTTC
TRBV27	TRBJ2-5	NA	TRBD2	CANSPGLSGGETQYF	TGTGCCAACAGTCCGGGACTATCGGGAGGTGAGACCCAGTACTTC
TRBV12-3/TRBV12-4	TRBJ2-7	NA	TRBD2	CASSFTRLAGGTNEQYF	TGTGCCAGCAGTTTCACCAGACTAGCGGGGGGTACCAATGAGCAGTACTTC
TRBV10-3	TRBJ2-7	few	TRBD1	CAISLQGTAYEQYF	TGTGCCATCAGCCTACAGGGGACCGCCTACGAGCAGTACTTC
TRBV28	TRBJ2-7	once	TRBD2	CASSSGGPESYAQYF	TGTGCCAGCAGTTCGGGGGGACCTGAATCTTACGCGCAGTACTTC